This T cell receptor beta chain was identified in a study of blood T cell repertoires in COVID-19. Study-level information: Sites in the United States, Italy and Spain provided acute and convalescent COVID-19 samples.

Germline V gene sequence: CDR1 LGHDT, CDR2 YNNKEL (reference sequence). This CDR3 has 15 amino acids. Trimming at V came to 6 bases and at J to 1 base, leaving 4 bases not matched to a gene. Clones were sequenced by immunoSEQ multiplex PCR, and TCRdb holds only the in-frame ones, with some missing. The sample records hundreds of thousands of clones, 88% being singletons. The TCR was taken from a man aged 40-49 years with acute or convalescent COVID-19. The sample consisted of peripheral blood. The chain joins TRBV3-1 (or the pseudogene TRBV3-2) to TRBJ2-2, with 8 bases aligning to TRBD1. CDR3 in amino acids: CASRKGQVNTGELFF. The CDR3 DNA reads as TGTGCCAGCAGAAAGGGACAGGTGAACACCGGGGAGCTGTTTTTT.